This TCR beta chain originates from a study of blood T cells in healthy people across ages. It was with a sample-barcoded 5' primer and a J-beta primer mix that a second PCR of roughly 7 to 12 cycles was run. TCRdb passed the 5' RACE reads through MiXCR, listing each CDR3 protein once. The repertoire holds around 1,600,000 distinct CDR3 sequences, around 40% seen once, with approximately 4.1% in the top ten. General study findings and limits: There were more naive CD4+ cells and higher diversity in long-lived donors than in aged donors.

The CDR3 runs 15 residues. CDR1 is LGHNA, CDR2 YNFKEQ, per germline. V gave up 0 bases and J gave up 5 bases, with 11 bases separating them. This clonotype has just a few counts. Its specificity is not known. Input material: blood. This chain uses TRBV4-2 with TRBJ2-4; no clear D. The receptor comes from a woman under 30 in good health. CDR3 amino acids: CASSQDGHGENIQYF. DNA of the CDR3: TGTGCCAGCAGCCAAGATGGGCACGGCGAAAACATTCAGTACTTC.